The 8 T cell receptor beta chains below come from one sample, sequenced in a study of T-cell memory formation after mild COVID-19. TCRdb reprocessed the 5' RACE reads with MiXCR, giving one entry per CDR3 protein. Of about 150,000 distinct CDR3 sequences in the sample, about 6.1% were seen once. Sequenced material: PBMCs or a T cell subset sorted from them (not recorded which). The receptors shown here come from an adult woman who had mild COVID-19 (a few samples of this study predate the infection). Cell type and time point are not known.

This clonotype was observed at least ten times. The chain carries TRBV12-3 or TRBV12-4 and TRBJ1-4; the D gene is possibly TRBD1 (5 bases). Trimming removed 6 bases at V and 8 bases at J, with 16 bases between. This CDR3 spans 14 amino acids. The DNA for the CDR3 is TGTGCCAGCAGCTCAAGGGGAGGAGGGGAAAAACTGTTTTTT. This sequence encodes CASSSRGGGEKLFF.

This clonotype was found a few times. The chain uses TRBV29-1 and TRBJ1-5, with D tentatively TRBD1 (5 bases). The CDR3 has 15 amino acids. With 5 bases removed from V and 3 bases from J, the gap between germline ends came to 17 bases. Germline V lookup: CDR1 SQVTM, CDR2 ANQGSEA. This chain's CDR3 is CSVIIDGASNQPQHF. CDR3 sequence (DNA): TGCAGCGTTATAATTGACGGGGCATCCAATCAGCCCCAGCATTTT.

Ten or more counts support this clonotype. The chain links TRBV3-1 to TRBJ1-6; the D gene is possibly TRBD1 (5 bases). The CDR3 extends over 13 amino acids. V was shortened by 3 bases and J by 7 bases, with 7 bases between the two germline ends. CDR1 is LGHDT and CDR2 is YNNKEL in the germline V gene (reference sequence). CDR3 loop: CASSHDSNSPLHF. CDR3 nucleotides: TGTGCCAGCAGCCACGACAGCAATTCACCCCTCCACTTT.

The chain employs TRBV12-3 or TRBV12-4 and TRBJ1-1, with a possible D match to TRBD1 (6 bases). This CDR3 comprises 11 residues. V was shortened by 1 base and J by 11 bases, with 8 bases between the two germline ends. CDR3 sequence reads: CASSLEQGAFF. CDR3 sequence (DNA): TGTGCCAGCAGTTTAGAGCAGGGGGCTTTCTTT.

There are a few counts of this clonotype. The chain couples TRBV7-9 to TRBJ1-3; 7 bases match TRBD1. The CDR3 is 16 amino acids. Germline V gives CDR1 SEHNR, CDR2 FQNEAQ (reference sequence). The junction had 6 bases not matched to a gene; V was cut back by 4 bases and J by 0 bases. In DNA, the CDR3 is TGTGCCAGCAGCTCCTGGACAGGCAGCTCTGGAAACACCATATATTTT. Translating gives CASSSWTGSSGNTIYF.

This sequence joins TRBV24-1 and TRBJ2-2; D remains ambiguous. Between the trimmed V and J ends, which lost 3 bases and 6 bases, there was a span of 4 bases. The CDR3 length is 12 residues. CDR1 is KGHDR, CDR2 SFDVKD, per germline. DNA for the CDR3: TGTGCCACCAGTGATCATGCCGGGGAGCTGTTTTTT. It encodes CATSDHAGELFF.

This clonotype was found a few times. The rearrangement links TRBV2 to TRBJ1-2, with unresolved D. In germline, CDR1 is SNHLY, CDR2 FYNNEI. This CDR3 is 15 amino acids long. V shed 6 bases and J shed 7 bases, with 21 bases lying between them. The CDR3 spells CASRGRAALGSGYTF. For the CDR3, the DNA is TGTGCCAGCAGGGGTAGGGCCGCTTTGGGATCTGGCTACACCTTC.

This sequence joins TRBV23-1 and TRBJ1-6; D gene ambiguous. TRBV23-1 is placed among ORFs of uncertain function. The length of the CDR3 is 17 residues. V lost 9 bases, J lost 0 bases, and 18 bases lay in between. CDR3 DNA sequence: TGCGCCAGACGCTGTGGACTGGGGAGCTCCTATAATTCACCCCTCCACTTT. Translating gives CARRCGLGSSYNSPLHF.